The 27 T cell receptor beta chains reported below all come from one sample, sequenced in a study of blood T cell repertoires in COVID-19. TCRdb's copy holds only in-frame clones and misses some; the assay was immunoSEQ multiplex PCR. The sample gives 250,000 or so clones, roughly 91% of which show up once; more than 0.95% is in the top ten. Sequences were obtained from peripheral blood. These receptors all come from a woman between 40 and 55 years old who had recovered from COVID-19.

The CDR3 spells CASSPGGGTQYF. The DNA of the CDR3 is TGTGCCAGCAGCCCGGGGGGTGGTACGCAGTATTTT. V gene TRBV11-3 combines with J gene TRBJ2-3; 7 nucleotides line up with TRBD2. CDR1 and CDR2 (germline): SGHNT, YENEEA. The CDR3 has 12 amino acids. V trimming: 5 bases; J trimming: 8 bases; junction bases outside the gene matches: 4.

The CDR3 DNA sequence: TGTGCCAGCAGCTTAGGGGGGGTTTCCACTGAAGCTTTCTTT. Translating it yields CASSLGGVSTEAFF. The chain employs TRBV11-2 and TRBJ1-1; D may be TRBD1 (5 bases). Looked up from germline, CDR1 is SGHAT and CDR2 is FQNNGV. The CDR3 has 14 residues. V lost 1 base to trimming and J lost 4 bases, with 10 bases between them.

CDR3 DNA: TGTGCCATCAGAAGGGACAGGGAGGGAGATACGCAGTATTTT. It translates to CAIRRDREGDTQYF. The chain is built from TRBV10-3 and TRBJ2-3; 9 bases match TRBD1. This CDR3 region has 14 residues. Trimming took 6 bases from V and 5 from J; bases not matched to a gene: 6. CDR1 and CDR2 from the germline V gene are ENHRY and SYGVKD.

The chain employs TRBV11-3 and TRBJ2-2; 10 bases are shared with TRBD2. The CDR3 is made up of 16 amino acids. Germline loops: CDR1 SGHNT, CDR2 YENEEA. Trimming removed 5 bases from V and 1 base from J; junction bases left unmatched: 4. The CDR3 reads CASSPRTSGNTGELFF. The CDR3 DNA reads as TGTGCCAGCAGCCCGCGGACTAGCGGGAACACCGGGGAGCTGTTTTTT. Drawing the rest from reference TRBV11-3 and TRBJ2-2, the complete variable domain is EAGVVQSPRYKIIEKKQPVAFWCNPISGHNTLYWYLQNLGQGPELLIRYENEEAVDDSQLPKDRFSAERLKGVDSTLKIQPAELGDSAVYLCASSPRTSGNTGELFFGEGSRLTVL.

This clone came up once. The rearrangement links TRBV19 to TRBJ2-1; 9 bases fit TRBD2. The germline CDR1 and CDR2 sequences are LNHDA and SQIVND (reference sequence). V lost 4 bases to trimming and J lost 7 bases; unmatched junction nucleotides: 8. The CDR3 consists of 15 residues. CDR3 in DNA: TGTGCCAGTAGTACCCCGGGACTAGCACATAATGAGCAGTTCTTC. Translating gives CASSTPGLAHNEQFF.

The chain carries TRBV6-6 and TRBJ2-6, with TRBD1 matching over 7 bases. Per the germline V gene, CDR1 is MNHNY and CDR2 is SVGAGI (reference sequence). The CDR3 runs to 17 residues. Germline trimming cut 5 bases from V and 1 base from J; bases unmatched to any gene: 8. CDR3 DNA: TGTGCCAGCAGTCTCCGGGACAGACTATCTGGGGCCAACGTCCTGACTTTC. Translation: CASSLRDRLSGANVLTF.

The table lists this clone with a count of one. The J gene is TRBJ2-1, the V gene TRBV27; D might be TRBD2 (7 bases). This CDR3 is 12 amino acids long. The germline gives CDR1 MNHEY, CDR2 SMNVEV (reference sequence). V was clipped by 6 bases and J by 6 bases, with 9 bases between them. The CDR3 DNA is TGTGCCAGCAGGAGGGGGGGCAATGAGCAGTTCTTC. As protein: CASRRGGNEQFF.

This chain links TRBV5-5 with TRBJ2-2; TRBD2 is a possible D gene (6 bases). V lost 2 bases, J lost 4 bases, and 12 bases lay in between. Germline CDR1 reads SGHKS; CDR2 reads YYEKEE (reference sequence). This CDR3 has 15 amino acids. The CDR3 region is CASSFAGGVTGELFF. CDR3 nucleotide sequence: TGTGCCAGCAGCTTCGCCGGGGGAGTCACCGGGGAGCTGTTTTTT.

CDR3 sequence (DNA): TGCGCCAGCAGCACGGGGACAGACAATTCACCCCTCCACTTT. Translated: CASSTGTDNSPLHF. V usage is TRBV5-1 and J usage is TRBJ1-6, with 7 positions matching TRBD1. The CDR3 length is 14 residues. Losses at the gene ends were 4 bases for V and 7 bases for J; bases not matched to a gene: 5. Germline-derived CDR1 and CDR2 are SGHRS and YFSETQ. Based on the CDR3 plus reference TRBV5-1 and TRBJ1-6, the full variable domain is KAGVTQTPRYLIKTRGQQVTLSCSPISGHRSVSWYQQTPGQGLQFLFEYFSETQRNKGNFPGRFSGRQFSNSRSEMNVSTLELGDSALYLCASSTGTDNSPLHFGNGTRLTVT.

This chain connects TRBV23-1 to TRBJ2-4; tentatively, D is TRBD2 (5 bases). TRBV23-1 is an ORF, and what it does is uncertain. The CDR3 is 17 residues long. V was pared by 3 bases and J by 1 base, with 16 bases between. CDR3: CASSHPGEPDAKNIQYF. In DNA, the CDR3 is TGCGCCAGCAGTCACCCCGGGGAGCCGGACGCCAAAAACATTCAGTACTTC.

The CDR3: CASSPGGGIQETQYF. The CDR3 region has the DNA TGTGCCAGCAGCCCCGGGGGGGGGATCCAAGAGACCCAGTACTTC. This sequence joins TRBV5-5 and TRBJ2-5, with 8 bases fitting TRBD2. Per germline, CDR1 SGHKS and CDR2 YYEKEE (reference sequence). The CDR3 consists of 15 residues. The trim removed 4 bases at V and 1 base at J, leaving 6 bases unmatched.

The chain recombines TRBV7-9 with TRBJ2-2; 7 positions agree with TRBD1. CDR1 is SEHNR and CDR2 is FQNEAQ in the germline V gene (reference sequence). CDR3 length: 19 amino acids. J lost 4 bases, V lost 5 bases, and 19 bases had no gene match. The CDR3 protein is CASSKLTGVGPDATGELFF. DNA for the CDR3: TGTGCCAGCAGCAAGCTAACAGGGGTCGGGCCCGACGCCACCGGGGAGCTGTTTTTT.

The CDR3 reads CASSLPGQGVDTGELFF. The CDR3, as DNA: TGTGCCAGCAGCCTTCCCGGGCAGGGGGTCGACACCGGGGAGCTGTTTTTT. The chain has TRBV9 and TRBJ2-2; 7 bases are shared with TRBD1. Unmatched junction bases numbered 12, after V lost 4 bases and J lost 3 bases. This CDR3 region has 17 residues. Germline V gene lookup returns CDR1 SGDLS and CDR2 YYNGEE.

The chain uses TRBV6-6 and TRBJ2-7, with D tentatively TRBD2 (6 bases). CDR1 and CDR2 from the germline V gene are MNHNY and SVGAGI (reference sequence). The V end lost 2 bases, the J end lost 7 bases, and 12 bases lay between the germline ends. This CDR3 spans 13 amino acids. Here the CDR3 DNA reads TGTGCCAGCAGTTACACGGACCGGGGGGAGCAGTACGTC. Protein product: CASSYTDRGEQYV.

The rearrangement joins TRBV29-1 to TRBJ2-2, with a possible D match to TRBD2 (6 bases). Looked up from germline, CDR1 is SQVTM and CDR2 is ANQGSEA. The V end was cut by 7 bases, the J end by 6 bases, with 18 bases between. The CDR3 loop spans 14 amino acids. CDR3 protein: CSAEQATGAGELFF. The CDR3 DNA follows: TGCAGCGCCGAGCAAGCCACGGGGGCCGGGGAGCTGTTTTTT.

This clone was seen a few times. CDR3 in amino acids: CASTWRIDQPQHF. CDR3 nucleotide sequence: TGTGCCAGTACGTGGCGGATCGATCAGCCCCAGCATTTT. V gene TRBV19 combines with J gene TRBJ1-5, with no clear D. Between the trimmed V and J ends, which lost 7 bases and 5 bases, there was a span of 12 bases. CDR3 size: 13 residues. Looked up from germline, CDR1 is LNHDA and CDR2 is SQIVND (reference sequence). Full variable domain (remainder filled in from reference TRBV19 and TRBJ1-5): DGGITQSPKYLFRKEGQNVTLSCEQNLNHDAMYWYRQDPGQGLRLIYYSQIVNDFQKGDIAEGYSVSREKKESFPLTVTSAQKNPTAFYLCASTWRIDQPQHFGDGTRLSIL.

The V gene is TRBV19, the J gene TRBJ1-1, with unresolved D. The germline V gene encodes CDR1 LNHDA and CDR2 SQIVND (reference sequence). CDR3 length: 13 residues. The ends were cut back, 4 bases at V and 4 bases at J, with 10 bases in the middle. In nucleotides, the CDR3 is TGTGCCAGTAGTACCACCCCCGGCACTGAAGCTTTCTTT. It encodes CASSTTPGTEAFF.

The chain uses TRBV5-5 and TRBJ1-1; no definite D call. This CDR3 spans 13 amino acids. The germline CDR1 and CDR2 sequences are SGHKS and YYEKEE (reference sequence). The germline V and J ends were trimmed by 4 bases and 4 bases, with 11 bases remaining between them. Written as DNA, the CDR3 is TGTGCCAGCAGCCGAGGTTGGAGCACTGAAGCTTTCTTT. This translates into CASSRGWSTEAFF. The full variable domain, with the rest looked up from reference TRBV5-5 and TRBJ1-1, is DAGVTQSPTHLIKTRGQQVTLRCSPISGHKSVSWYQQVLGQGPQFIFQYYEKEERGRGNFPDRFSARQFPNYSSELNVNALLLGDSALYLCASSRGWSTEAFFGQGTRLTVV.

This clone was counted between two and nine times. The gene calls are TRBV9 and TRBJ2-1; D is ambiguous. V lost 3 bases to trimming and J lost 4 bases, with 8 bases between them. The CDR3 runs 13 residues. CDR1 and CDR2 from the germline V gene are SGDLS and YYNGEE. CDR3 sequence: CASSESGYNEQFF. DNA of the CDR3: TGTGCCAGCAGCGAGTCGGGTTACAATGAGCAGTTCTTC.

The V and J genes are TRBV7-9 and TRBJ2-1; 7 positions agree with TRBD2. Germline V gene data show CDR1 as SEHNR and CDR2 as FQNEAQ (reference sequence). CDR3 size: 16 residues. V dropped 3 bases and J dropped 10; count of bases not matched to a gene: 15. The CDR3, as DNA: TGTGCCAGCAGCTTTCGTGTGGGGGAGGGCCCTCGGGAGCAGTTCTTC. Its protein is CASSFRVGEGPREQFF. The full variable domain, completed using reference TRBV7-9 and TRBJ2-1, is DTGVSQNPRHKITKRGQNVTFRCDPISEHNRLYWYRQTLGQGPEFLTYFQNEAQLEKSRLLSDRFSAERPKGSFSTLEIQRTEQGDSAMYLCASSFRVGEGPREQFFGPGTRLTVL.

This rearrangement joins TRBV11-1 to TRBJ2-7, with D possibly being TRBD2 (5 bases). Deletions cut 11 bases from V and 2 bases from J, with 13 bases between. The germline gives CDR1 SGHAT, CDR2 FQDESV (reference sequence). The CDR3 spans 12 residues. This chain's CDR3 is CASAGQTYEQYF. DNA for the CDR3: TGTGCCTCCGCGGGCCAGACCTACGAGCAGTACTTC.

V usage is TRBV7-2 and J usage is TRBJ2-3, with TRBD2 matching 7 bases. Germline loops: CDR1 SGHTA, CDR2 FQGNSA. V trimming: 4 bases; J trimming: 4 bases; junction bases outside the gene matches: 8. There are 15 residues in the CDR3. For the CDR3, the DNA is TGTGCCAGCAGCTGGGGGAGGGAGGAAGCAGATACGCAGTATTTT. Its translation is CASSWGREEADTQYF.

This rearrangement joins TRBV27 to TRBJ1-4; 12 positions match TRBD1. The CDR3 has 16 residues. Germline CDR1 is MNHEY and CDR2 is SMNVEV (reference sequence). The ends lost 5 bases at V and 10 bases at J; junction bases unmatched: 11. The CDR3 coding sequence is TGTGCCAGCAGTATGGGGGGGACAGGGGGCAGGGGAAAACTGTTTTTT. Translated, it gives CASSMGGTGGRGKLFF.

This clone was recorded a few times. The chain couples TRBV7-2 to TRBJ1-6; D not resolved. The V gene lost 2 bases and the J gene lost 10 bases, with 12 bases spanning the gap. The germline V gene has CDR1 SGHTA and CDR2 FQGNSA. The CDR3 runs to 14 residues. The DNA of the CDR3 is TGTGCCAGCAGCTTACCGGGGTCGGACTCACCCCTCCACTTT. This translates into CASSLPGSDSPLHF.

V and J are TRBV18 and TRBJ2-7; 7 bases line up with TRBD2. J was trimmed by 0 bases and V by 2 bases; bases with no gene match: 4. Germline-derived CDR1 and CDR2 are KGHSH and LQKENI. CDR3 length: 15 amino acids. CDR3 nucleotides: TGTGCCAGCTCACCAGGCGGGAGCCTCTCCTACGAGCAGTACTTC. This translates into CASSPGGSLSYEQYF.

In this sample, this clone turned up a few times. The chain is built from TRBV12-3 or TRBV12-4 and TRBJ1-3, with no clear D. CDR3 length: 13 residues. Trimming pared 6 bases from V and 4 bases from J, leaving 10 bases between. The CDR3 here is CASSPRGGNTIYF. In DNA form, the CDR3 reads TGTGCCAGCAGCCCCCGAGGGGGAAACACCATATATTTT.

J is TRBJ2-5 and V is TRBV4-1, with a weak D call TRBD2 (6 bases). The length of the CDR3 is 15 residues. Germline V CDR1 and CDR2: MGHRA, YSYEKL. With 0 bases removed from V and 7 bases from J, the gap between germline ends came to 15 bases. CDR3 sequence: CASSQEVGGMGTQYF. The CDR3 DNA is TGCGCCAGCAGCCAAGAGGTTGGCGGGATGGGGACCCAGTACTTC.